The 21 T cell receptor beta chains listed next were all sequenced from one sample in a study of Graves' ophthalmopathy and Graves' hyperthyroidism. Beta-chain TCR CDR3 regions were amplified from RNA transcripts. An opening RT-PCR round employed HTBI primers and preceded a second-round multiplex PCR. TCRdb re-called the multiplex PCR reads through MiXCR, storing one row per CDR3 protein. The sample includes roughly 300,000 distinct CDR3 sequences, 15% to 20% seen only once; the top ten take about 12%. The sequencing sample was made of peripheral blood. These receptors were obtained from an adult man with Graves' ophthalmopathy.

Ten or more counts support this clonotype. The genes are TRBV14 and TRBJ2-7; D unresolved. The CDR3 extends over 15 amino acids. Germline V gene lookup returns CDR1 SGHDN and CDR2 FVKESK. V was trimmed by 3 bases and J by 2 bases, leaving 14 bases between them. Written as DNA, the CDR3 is TGTGCCAGCAGCCACTCAGTCTTCCGAACCTACGAGCAGTACTTC. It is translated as CASSHSVFRTYEQYF.

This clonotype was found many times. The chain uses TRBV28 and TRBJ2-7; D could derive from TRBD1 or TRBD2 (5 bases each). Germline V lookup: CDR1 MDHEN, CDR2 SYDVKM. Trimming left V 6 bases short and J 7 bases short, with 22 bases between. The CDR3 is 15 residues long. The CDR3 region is CASSLGTWEAWEQYF. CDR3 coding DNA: TGTGCCAGCAGCCTCGGGACGTGGGAAGCTTGGGAGCAGTACTTC.

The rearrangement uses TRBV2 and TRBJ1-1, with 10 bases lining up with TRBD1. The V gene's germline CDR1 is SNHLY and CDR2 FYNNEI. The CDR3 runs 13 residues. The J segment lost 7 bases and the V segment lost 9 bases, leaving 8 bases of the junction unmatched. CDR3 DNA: TGTGCCAGAAAGCCGGGACAGGGGTTTGAAGCTTTCTTT. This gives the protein CARKPGQGFEAFF.

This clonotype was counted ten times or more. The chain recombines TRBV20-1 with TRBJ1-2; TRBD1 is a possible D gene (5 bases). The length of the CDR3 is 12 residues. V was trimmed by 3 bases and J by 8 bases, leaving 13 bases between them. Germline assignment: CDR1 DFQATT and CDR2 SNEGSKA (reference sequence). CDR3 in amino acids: CSASLDIEGYTF. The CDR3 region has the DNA TGCAGTGCTAGTCTGGACATCGAAGGCTACACCTTC.

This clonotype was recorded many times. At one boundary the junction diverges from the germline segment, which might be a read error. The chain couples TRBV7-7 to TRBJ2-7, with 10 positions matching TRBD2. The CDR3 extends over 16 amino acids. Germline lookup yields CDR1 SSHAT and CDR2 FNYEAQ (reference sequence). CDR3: CASSLWLAGVHYEQYF. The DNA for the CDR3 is TGTGCTAGCAGCTTATGGCTAGCGGGAGTCCACTACGAGCAGTACTTC.

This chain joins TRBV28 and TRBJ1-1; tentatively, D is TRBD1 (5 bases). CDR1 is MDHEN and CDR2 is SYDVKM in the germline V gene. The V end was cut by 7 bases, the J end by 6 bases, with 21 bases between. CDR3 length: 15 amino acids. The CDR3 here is CASTLPDSSVPEAFF. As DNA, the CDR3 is TGTGCCAGCACTCTACCCGACAGTTCAGTCCCTGAAGCTTTCTTT.

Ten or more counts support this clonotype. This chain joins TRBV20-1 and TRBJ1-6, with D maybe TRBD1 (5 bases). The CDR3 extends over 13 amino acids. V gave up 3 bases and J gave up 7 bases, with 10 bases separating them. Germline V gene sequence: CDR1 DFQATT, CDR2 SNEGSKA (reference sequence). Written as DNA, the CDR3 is TGCAGTGCTAGCAGGGTCCGGAATTCACCCCTCCACTTT. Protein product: CSASRVRNSPLHF.

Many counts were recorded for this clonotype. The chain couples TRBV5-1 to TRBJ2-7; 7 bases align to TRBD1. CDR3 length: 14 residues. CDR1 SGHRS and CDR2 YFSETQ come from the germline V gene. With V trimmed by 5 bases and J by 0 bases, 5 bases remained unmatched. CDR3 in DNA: TGCGCCAGCAGGGGGGACAGTTACTCCTACGAGCAGTACTTC. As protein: CASRGDSYSYEQYF.

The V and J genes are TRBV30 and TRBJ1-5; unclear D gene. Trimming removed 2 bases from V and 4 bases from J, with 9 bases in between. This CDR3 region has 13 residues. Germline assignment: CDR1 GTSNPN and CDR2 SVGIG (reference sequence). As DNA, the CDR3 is TGTGCCTGGAGTCCCAGGCAGAATCAGCCCCAGCATTTT. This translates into CAWSPRQNQPQHF.

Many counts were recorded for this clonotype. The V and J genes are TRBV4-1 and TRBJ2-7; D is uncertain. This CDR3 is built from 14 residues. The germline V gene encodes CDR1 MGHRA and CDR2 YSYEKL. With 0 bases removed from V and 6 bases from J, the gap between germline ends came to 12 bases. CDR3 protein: CASSQDPTVPEQYF. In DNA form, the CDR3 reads TGCGCCAGCAGCCAAGACCCAACAGTCCCCGAGCAGTACTTC.

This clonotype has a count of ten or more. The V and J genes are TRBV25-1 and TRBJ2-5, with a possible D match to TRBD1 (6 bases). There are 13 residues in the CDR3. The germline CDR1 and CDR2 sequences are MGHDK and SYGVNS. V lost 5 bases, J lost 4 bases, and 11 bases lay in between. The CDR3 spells CASSPRRGETQYF. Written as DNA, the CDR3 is TGTGCCAGCAGTCCCCGCAGGGGAGAGACCCAGTACTTC. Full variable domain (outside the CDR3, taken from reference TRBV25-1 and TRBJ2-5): EADIYQTPRYLVIGTGKKITLECSQTMGHDKMYWYQQDPGMELHLIHYSYGVNSTEKGDLSSESTVSRIRTEHFPLTLESARPSHTSQYLCASSPRRGETQYFGPGTRLLVL.

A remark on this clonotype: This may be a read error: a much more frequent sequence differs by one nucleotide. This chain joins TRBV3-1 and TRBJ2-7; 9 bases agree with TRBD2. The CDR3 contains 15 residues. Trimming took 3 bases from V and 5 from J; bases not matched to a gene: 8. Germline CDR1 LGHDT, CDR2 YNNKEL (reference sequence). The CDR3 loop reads CASSQSSGSRHEQYF. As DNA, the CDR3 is TGTGCCAGCAGCCAGAGTAGCGGGAGTCGGCACGAGCAGTACTTC.

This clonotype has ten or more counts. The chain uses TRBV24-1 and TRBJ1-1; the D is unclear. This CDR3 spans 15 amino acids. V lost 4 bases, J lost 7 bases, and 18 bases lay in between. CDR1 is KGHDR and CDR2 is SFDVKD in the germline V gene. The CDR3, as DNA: TGTGCCACCAGTGACCCAGCTAAGGGTTGGGATGAAGCTTTCTTT. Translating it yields CATSDPAKGWDEAFF.

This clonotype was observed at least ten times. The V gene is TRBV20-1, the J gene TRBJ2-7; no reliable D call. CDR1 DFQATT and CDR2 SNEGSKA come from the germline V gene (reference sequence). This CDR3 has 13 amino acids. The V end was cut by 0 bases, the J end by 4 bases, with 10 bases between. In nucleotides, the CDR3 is TGCAGTGCTAGAGACAGGAATTTTTACGAGCAGTACTTC. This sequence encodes CSARDRNFYEQYF.

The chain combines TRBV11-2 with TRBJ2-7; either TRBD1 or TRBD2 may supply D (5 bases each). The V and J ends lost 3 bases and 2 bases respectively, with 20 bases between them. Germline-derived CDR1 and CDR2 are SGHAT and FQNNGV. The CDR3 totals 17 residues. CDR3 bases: TGTGCCAGCAGCTTGATCGGGCGAGGGGTTCGCACCTACGAGCAGTACTTC. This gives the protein CASSLIGRGVRTYEQYF.

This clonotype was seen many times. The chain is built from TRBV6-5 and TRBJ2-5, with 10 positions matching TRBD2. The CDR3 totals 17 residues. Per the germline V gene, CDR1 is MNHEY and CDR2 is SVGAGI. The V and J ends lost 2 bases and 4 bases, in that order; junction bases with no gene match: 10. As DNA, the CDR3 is TGTGCCAGCAGTTACCGCTTTGAGGTAGCGGGAGGAGAGACCCAGTACTTC. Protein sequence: CASSYRFEVAGGETQYF.

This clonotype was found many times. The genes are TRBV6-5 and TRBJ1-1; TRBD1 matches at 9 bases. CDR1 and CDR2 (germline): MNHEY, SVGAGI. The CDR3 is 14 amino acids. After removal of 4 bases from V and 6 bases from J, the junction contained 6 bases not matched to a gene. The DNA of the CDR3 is TGTGCCAGCAGTTCGACTCGACAGGGGGCTGAAGCTTTCTTT. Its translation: CASSSTRQGAEAFF.

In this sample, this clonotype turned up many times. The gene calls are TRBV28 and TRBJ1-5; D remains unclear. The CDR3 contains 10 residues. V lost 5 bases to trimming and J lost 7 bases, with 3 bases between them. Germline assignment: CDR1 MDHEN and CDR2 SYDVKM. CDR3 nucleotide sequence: TGTGCCAGCAGTCTACAGCCCCAGCATTTT. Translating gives CASSLQPQHF.

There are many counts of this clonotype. CDR3 DNA: TGTGCCAGCAGCTTATCCGCGGGAGCGGAGGAGCAGTACTTC. Translated, it gives CASSLSAGAEEQYF. The chain couples TRBV7-9 to TRBJ2-7, with 7 bases fitting TRBD2. The CDR3 extends over 14 amino acids. V lost 2 bases and J lost 7; bases outside the gene matches: 8. The germline CDR1 and CDR2 sequences are SEHNR and FQNEAQ (reference sequence).

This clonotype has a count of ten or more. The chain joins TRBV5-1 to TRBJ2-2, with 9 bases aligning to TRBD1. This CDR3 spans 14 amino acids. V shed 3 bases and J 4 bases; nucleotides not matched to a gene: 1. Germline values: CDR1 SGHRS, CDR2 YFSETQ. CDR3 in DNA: TGCGCCAGCAGCTGGGGACAGGGCACCGGGGAGCTGTTTTTT. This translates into CASSWGQGTGELFF.

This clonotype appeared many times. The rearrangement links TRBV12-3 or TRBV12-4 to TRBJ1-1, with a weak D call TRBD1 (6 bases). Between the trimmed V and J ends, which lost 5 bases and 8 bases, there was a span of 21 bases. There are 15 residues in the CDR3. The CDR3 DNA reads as TGTGCCAGCAGTCTTACGGGGGGGGGCTTCCGAGAAGCTTTCTTT. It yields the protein CASSLTGGGFREAFF.